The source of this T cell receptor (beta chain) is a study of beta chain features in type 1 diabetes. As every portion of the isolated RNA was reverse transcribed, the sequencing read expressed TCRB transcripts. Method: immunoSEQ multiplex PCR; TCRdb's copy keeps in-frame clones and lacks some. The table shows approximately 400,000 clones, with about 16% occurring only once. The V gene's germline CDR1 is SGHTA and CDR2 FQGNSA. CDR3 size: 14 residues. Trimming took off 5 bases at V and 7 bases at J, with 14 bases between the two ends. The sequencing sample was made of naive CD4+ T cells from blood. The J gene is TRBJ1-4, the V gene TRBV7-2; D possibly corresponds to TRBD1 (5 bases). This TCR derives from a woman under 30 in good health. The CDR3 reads CASSPTGLGEKLFF. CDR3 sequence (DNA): TGTGCCAGCAGCCCAACGGGACTGGGTGAAAAACTGTTTTTT. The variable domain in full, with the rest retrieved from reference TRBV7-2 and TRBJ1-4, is GAGVSQSPSNKVTEKGKDVELRCDPISGHTALYWYRQSLGQGLEFLIYFQGNSAPDKSGLPSDRFSAERTGGSVSTLTIQRTQQEDSAVYLCASSPTGLGEKLFFGSGTQLSVL.